Listed below are T cell receptor beta chains from one sample, sequenced in a study of identical twins. A single record per CDR3 protein comes from TCRdb applying MiXCR to the 5' RACE reads. The sample lists 1.5 million or so distinct CDR3 sequences, under 35% occurring once. The sample taken for sequencing was cord blood. The receptors were gathered from a newborn girl in good health. The CDR3 runs from the conserved cysteine through the conserved F or W. A D gene is named only where the DNA matches it firmly. Clone size appears in some rows only: once, few, many, or a class for an expanded clone.

J: TRBJ2-7
size: NA
V: TRBV27
D: NA
DNA: TGTGCCAGCAGTTTAGTCGCGCCTTACAATGAGCAGTACTTC
CDR3: CASSLVAPYNEQYF

J: TRBJ2-7
size: NA
V: TRBV5-4
D: NA
DNA: TGTGCCAGCAGTCCCTCTGGGGTAGCCGTCTCCTACGAGCAGTACTTC
CDR3: CASSPSGVAVSYEQYF

J: TRBJ2-3
size: NA
V: TRBV30
D: NA
DNA: TGTGCCTGGCGAAAGGAGCTCAGCACAGATACGCAGTATTTT
CDR3: CAWRKELSTDTQYF

J: TRBJ2-7
size: few
V: TRBV6-1
D: NA
DNA: TGTGCCAGCAGTCCCCGACAGGCCGCCTACGAGCAGTACTTC
CDR3: CASSPRQAAYEQYF

J: TRBJ2-4
size: NA
V: TRBV20-1
D: TRBD1
DNA: TGCAGTGCTCTCGAAGTGGGGACAGGGGTTAAACTAGCCAAAAACATTCAGTACTTC
CDR3: CSALEVGTGVKLAKNIQYF

J: TRBJ2-7
size: NA
V: TRBV20-1
D: NA
DNA: TGCAGTGCTAGTCCGGCGGTTACGTCCTACGAGCAGTACTTC
CDR3: CSASPAVTSYEQYF

J: TRBJ2-5
size: few
V: TRBV2
D: NA
DNA: TGTGCCAGCAGTGTAGCGGAGCTGGTACAAGAGACCCAGTACTTC
CDR3: CASSVAELVQETQYF

J: TRBJ1-2
size: few
V: TRBV20-1
D: NA
DNA: TGCAGTGTCCGACGGCAAGCTAACTATGGCTACACCTTC
CDR3: CSVRRQANYGYTF

J: TRBJ1-1
size: NA
V: TRBV25-1
D: NA
DNA: TGTGCCAGCAGTGAATCACCCTTTGCAGGGAACACTGAAGCTTTCTTT
CDR3: CASSESPFAGNTEAFF

J: TRBJ2-3
size: few
V: TRBV12-3/TRBV12-4
D: NA
DNA: TGTGCCAGCAGTTTAGTCGGCCCACAGGGATACACAGATACGCAGTATTTT
CDR3: CASSLVGPQGYTDTQYF

J: TRBJ2-7
size: few
V: TRBV6-6
D: NA
DNA: TGTGCCAGCGTGCCGGGACCACAAATCTACGAGCAGTACTTC
CDR3: CASVPGPQIYEQYF

J: TRBJ2-3
size: few
V: TRBV16
D: NA
DNA: TGTGCCACACCGGGACTTCCAGCCCGCACAGATACGCAGTATTTT
CDR3: CATPGLPARTDTQYF

J: TRBJ2-7
size: NA
V: TRBV11-2
D: TRBD2
DNA: TGTGCCAGCGGCCGGACTAGCGGCCCCTCCTACGAGCAGTACTTC
CDR3: CASGRTSGPSYEQYF

J: TRBJ2-7
size: NA
V: TRBV6-5
D: TRBD1
DNA: TGTGCCAGCAGGCTTAACGGACAGGGGTTCGACGAGCAGTACTTC
CDR3: CASRLNGQGFDEQYF

J: TRBJ1-5
size: NA
V: TRBV28
D: NA
DNA: TGTGCCAGCAGTACCCTTGACAGACGGTGGCAGCCCCAGCATTTT
CDR3: CASSTLDRRWQPQHF

J: TRBJ2-7
size: NA
V: TRBV12-3/TRBV12-4
D: NA
DNA: TGTGCCAGCAGTGAGGACAGAAATGAGCAGTACTTC
CDR3: CASSEDRNEQYF

J: TRBJ2-7
size: NA
V: TRBV11-2
D: NA
DNA: TGTGCCAGCAGCTCCCAGCGGTACCTCTCCTACGAGCAGTACTTC
CDR3: CASSSQRYLSYEQYF

J: TRBJ2-5
size: NA
V: TRBV12-3/TRBV12-4
D: NA
DNA: TGTGCCAGCAGTTTCGATTTGGTCTACAATGAGCAGTACTTC
CDR3: CASSFDLVYNEQYF

J: TRBJ1-1
size: NA
V: TRBV5-1
D: NA
DNA: TGCGCCAGCAGCTTGGTGAAGGACACTGAAGCTTTCTTT
CDR3: CASSLVKDTEAFF

J: TRBJ2-3
size: few
V: TRBV6-6
D: NA
DNA: TGTGCCAGCAGTCCAGGGCCTACTAGCACAGATACGCAGTATTTT
CDR3: CASSPGPTSTDTQYF

J: TRBJ1-2
size: NA
V: TRBV14
D: TRBD1
DNA: TGTGCCAGCAGCCCCAACCCCACAGGGGGCTATGGCTACACCTTC
CDR3: CASSPNPTGGYGYTF

J: TRBJ2-5
size: NA
V: TRBV20-1
D: NA
DNA: TGCAGTGGGACACTAGAAATCCTACAAGAGACCCAGTACTTC
CDR3: CSGTLEILQETQYF

J: TRBJ2-4
size: NA
V: TRBV28
D: NA
DNA: TGTGCCAGCAGTTTATGGGGGACAAGGATAGCCAAAAACATTCAGTACTTC
CDR3: CASSLWGTRIAKNIQYF

J: TRBJ1-4
size: NA
V: TRBV5-5
D: NA
DNA: TGTGCCAGCAGCCGCTCAGGGAATAATGAAAAACTGTTTTTT
CDR3: CASSRSGNNEKLFF

J: TRBJ1-1
size: NA
V: TRBV7-9
D: NA
DNA: TGTGCCAGCAGTTACCTAGTAGTTGGGACTGAAGCTTTCTTT
CDR3: CASSYLVVGTEAFF

J: TRBJ1-2
size: NA
V: TRBV2
D: NA
DNA: TGTGCCAGCAGCGAAGGACGACGGGGCCACAATGGCTACACCTTC
CDR3: CASSEGRRGHNGYTF

J: TRBJ2-5
size: NA
V: TRBV6-2/TRBV6-3
D: TRBD2
DNA: TGTGCCAGCAGTTCGTCGGGAGGGGTTATCCAGTACTTC
CDR3: CASSSSGGVIQYF

J: TRBJ1-2
size: NA
V: TRBV20-1
D: NA
DNA: TGCAGTGCTAGAGGGAGCCTCTATGGCTACACCTTC
CDR3: CSARGSLYGYTF

J: TRBJ2-5
size: once
V: TRBV28
D: TRBD2
DNA: TGTGCCAGCAGTTCCCCATCTAGCGGGAGACGCAATGAGCAGTACTTC
CDR3: CASSSPSSGRRNEQYF

J: TRBJ1-1
size: few
V: TRBV12-3/TRBV12-4
D: NA
DNA: TGTGCCAGCAGTTTCCTGACGGACACTGAAGCTTTCTTT
CDR3: CASSFLTDTEAFF

J: TRBJ2-1
size: few
V: TRBV20-1
D: TRBD2
DNA: TGCAGTGCTAGCGGGACTACAAATTACGATGAGCAGTTCTTC
CDR3: CSASGTTNYDEQFF

J: TRBJ2-1
size: few
V: TRBV19
D: NA
DNA: TGTGCCAGTAGTATAAAGGACGGATACAATGAGCAGTTCTTC
CDR3: CASSIKDGYNEQFF

J: TRBJ1-2
size: many
V: TRBV6-2/TRBV6-3
D: TRBD1
DNA: TGTGCCAGCAGTGGACAGGGGAAGAGCTATGGCTACACCTTC
CDR3: CASSGQGKSYGYTF

J: TRBJ1-1
size: NA
V: TRBV7-2
D: NA
DNA: TGTGCCAGCAGCTTAGGTCCCGCCGAGGGGGTCACTGAAGCTTTCTTT
CDR3: CASSLGPAEGVTEAFF

J: TRBJ2-3
size: few
V: TRBV6-6
D: TRBD2
DNA: TGTGCCAGCAGACCTGCCCTAGCGGGTAGCACAGATACGCAGTATTTT
CDR3: CASRPALAGSTDTQYF

J: TRBJ1-1
size: NA
V: TRBV12-3/TRBV12-4
D: NA
DNA: TGTGCCTGCAGTTTTGCGGGGGGGAACACTGAAGCTTTCTTT
CDR3: CACSFAGGNTEAFF

J: TRBJ2-3
size: NA
V: TRBV6-6
D: NA
DNA: TGTGCCAGCAGTCCCACTAGCTTAAATACGCGGTATTTT
CDR3: CASSPTSLNTRYF

J: TRBJ2-1
size: NA
V: TRBV28
D: NA
DNA: TGTGCCAGCAGTCCGCGCAGGCAACCTTACAATGAGCAGTTCTTC
CDR3: CASSPRRQPYNEQFF

J: TRBJ2-6
size: NA
V: TRBV12-3/TRBV12-4
D: NA
DNA: TGTGCCAGCAGTTTCGCCAGGGGGGTGGGTGGGGCCAACGTCCTGACTTTC
CDR3: CASSFARGVGGANVLTF

J: TRBJ2-7
size: NA
V: TRBV6-1
D: TRBD2
DNA: TGTGCCAGCAGTCAACAGGTTCATTCTAGCGGGAACTCCTACGAGCAGTACTTC
CDR3: CASSQQVHSSGNSYEQYF

J: TRBJ2-5
size: NA
V: TRBV25-1
D: NA
DNA: TGTGCCAGCAGTGAATGGGGGAAAGAGACCCAGTACTTC
CDR3: CASSEWGKETQYF

J: TRBJ2-1
size: NA
V: TRBV9
D: TRBD2
DNA: TGTGCCAGCAGCGCTAGAGGACTAGCGGCTGACAATGAGCAGTTCTTC
CDR3: CASSARGLAADNEQFF

J: TRBJ1-5
size: few
V: TRBV20-1
D: NA
DNA: TGCAGTGCTAGCCCTCAATCCAGTTTGCCCCAGCATTTT
CDR3: CSASPQSSLPQHF

J: TRBJ1-2
size: few
V: TRBV6-1
D: NA
DNA: TGTGCCAGCAGTGAATTATGGGGTCTCTCGAACTATGGCTACACCTTC
CDR3: CASSELWGLSNYGYTF

J: TRBJ2-3
size: NA
V: TRBV12-3/TRBV12-4
D: TRBD2
DNA: TGTGCCAGCAGTTTGGAAAGGACTAGCGGGAGGGGCGCAGATACGCAGTATTTT
CDR3: CASSLERTSGRGADTQYF

J: TRBJ1-5
size: few
V: TRBV20-1
D: TRBD1
DNA: TGCAGTGCCACGACAGGGTTGGGCAATCAGCCCCAGCATTTT
CDR3: CSATTGLGNQPQHF

J: TRBJ1-1
size: NA
V: TRBV29-1
D: NA
DNA: TGCAGCGTTGGAGGATGGGGGACTGAAGCTTTCTTT
CDR3: CSVGGWGTEAFF

J: TRBJ2-5
size: many
V: TRBV29-1
D: NA
DNA: TGCAGCGTTGGGGTAAGGCGGGAGACCCAGTACTTC
CDR3: CSVGVRRETQYF

J: TRBJ1-1
size: few
V: TRBV28
D: NA
DNA: TGTGCCAGCAGTTCCCCCTTGGACACTGAAGCTTTCTTT
CDR3: CASSSPLDTEAFF

J: TRBJ2-4
size: few
V: TRBV19
D: NA
DNA: TGTGCCAGTAAAAACTGGGGAGAGTATCACATTCAGTACTTC
CDR3: CASKNWGEYHIQYF

J: TRBJ2-7
size: many
V: TRBV29-1
D: TRBD1
DNA: TGCAGCGTTGTATCTCGGGACAGGGGATACGAGCAGTACTTC
CDR3: CSVVSRDRGYEQYF

J: TRBJ2-7
size: few
V: TRBV27
D: NA
DNA: TGTGCCAGCAGTTTAGGGTGGCAGGGGCCCTACGAGCAGTACTTC
CDR3: CASSLGWQGPYEQYF

J: TRBJ1-1
size: NA
V: TRBV18
D: NA
DNA: TGTGCCAGCTCACCACAAAAAGGGGACACTGAAGCTTTCTTT
CDR3: CASSPQKGDTEAFF

J: TRBJ1-2
size: NA
V: TRBV20-1
D: NA
DNA: TGCAGTGCTAGAGATAGGCCGTTGGGAAGGGGCTACACCTTC
CDR3: CSARDRPLGRGYTF

J: TRBJ2-7
size: NA
V: TRBV20-1
D: TRBD2
DNA: TGCAGTGCAGAGGGGGCTAGCGGGAGTTGGGAGCAGTACTTC
CDR3: CSAEGASGSWEQYF

J: TRBJ1-1
size: NA
V: TRBV4-2
D: TRBD1
DNA: TGTGCCAGCAGCCGCGGGCGACAGGGGGCGAACACTGAAGCTTTCTTT
CDR3: CASSRGRQGANTEAFF